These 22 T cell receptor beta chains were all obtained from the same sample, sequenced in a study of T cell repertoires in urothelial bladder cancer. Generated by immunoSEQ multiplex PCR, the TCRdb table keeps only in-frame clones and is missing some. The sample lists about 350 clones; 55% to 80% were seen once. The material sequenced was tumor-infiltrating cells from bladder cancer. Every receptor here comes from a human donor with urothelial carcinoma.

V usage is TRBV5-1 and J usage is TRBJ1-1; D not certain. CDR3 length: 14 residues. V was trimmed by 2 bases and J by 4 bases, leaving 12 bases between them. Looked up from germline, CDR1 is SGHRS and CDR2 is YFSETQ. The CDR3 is CASSLSQASTEAFF. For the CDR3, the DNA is TGCGCCAGCAGCTTATCGCAGGCGAGCACTGAAGCTTTCTTT. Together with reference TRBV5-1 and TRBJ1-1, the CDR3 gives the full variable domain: KAGVTQTPRYLIKTRGQQVTLSCSPISGHRSVSWYQQTPGQGLQFLFEYFSETQRNKGNFPGRFSGRQFSNSRSEMNVSTLELGDSALYLCASSLSQASTEAFFGQGTRLTVV.

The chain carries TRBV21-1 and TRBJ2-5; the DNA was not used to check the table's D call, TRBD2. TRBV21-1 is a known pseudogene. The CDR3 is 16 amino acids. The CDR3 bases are TGTGCCAGCAGGACATTTCTAGCTACACTTTCTGAGACCCAGTACTTC. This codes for CASRTFLATLSETQYF.

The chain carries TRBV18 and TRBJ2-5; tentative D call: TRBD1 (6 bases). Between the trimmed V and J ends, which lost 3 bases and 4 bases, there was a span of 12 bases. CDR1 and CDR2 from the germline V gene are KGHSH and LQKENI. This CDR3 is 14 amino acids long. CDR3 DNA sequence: TGTGCCAGCTCACCGACAGGAGTCGGAGAGACCCAGTACTTC. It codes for CASSPTGVGETQYF.

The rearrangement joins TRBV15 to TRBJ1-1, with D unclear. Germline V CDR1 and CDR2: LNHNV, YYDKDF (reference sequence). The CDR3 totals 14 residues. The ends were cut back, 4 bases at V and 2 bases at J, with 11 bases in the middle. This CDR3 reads CATSKGQANTEAFF. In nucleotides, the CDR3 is TGTGCCACCAGCAAGGGTCAGGCAAACACTGAAGCTTTCTTT.

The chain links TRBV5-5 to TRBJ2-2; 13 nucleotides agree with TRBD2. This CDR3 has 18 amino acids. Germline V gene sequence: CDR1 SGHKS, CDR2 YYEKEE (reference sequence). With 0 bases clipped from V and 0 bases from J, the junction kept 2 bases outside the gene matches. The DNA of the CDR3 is TGTGCCAGCAGCTTGGGACTAGCGGGGGGATCGAACACCGGGGAGCTGTTTTTT. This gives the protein CASSLGLAGGSNTGELFF.

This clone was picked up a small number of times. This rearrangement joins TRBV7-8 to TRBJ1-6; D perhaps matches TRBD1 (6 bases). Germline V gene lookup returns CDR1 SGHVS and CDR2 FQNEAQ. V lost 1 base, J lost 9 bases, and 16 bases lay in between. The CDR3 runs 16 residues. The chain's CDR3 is CASSLEQGQLASPLHF. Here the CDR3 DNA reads TGTGCCAGCAGCTTAGAACAGGGACAACTCGCTTCACCCCTCCACTTT.

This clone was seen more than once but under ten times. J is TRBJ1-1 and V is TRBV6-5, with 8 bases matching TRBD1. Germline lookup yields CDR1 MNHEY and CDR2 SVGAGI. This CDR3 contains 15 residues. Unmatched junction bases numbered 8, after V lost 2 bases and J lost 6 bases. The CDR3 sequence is CASSYQQGGNAEAFF. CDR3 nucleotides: TGTGCCAGCAGTTACCAACAGGGGGGTAACGCTGAAGCTTTCTTT.

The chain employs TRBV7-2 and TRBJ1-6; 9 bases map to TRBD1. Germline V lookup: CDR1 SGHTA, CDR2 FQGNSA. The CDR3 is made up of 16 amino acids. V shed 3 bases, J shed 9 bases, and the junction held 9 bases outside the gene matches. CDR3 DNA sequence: TGTGCCAGCAGCTTTAGGGGACAGGGAACAGGTTCACCCCTCCACTTT. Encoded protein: CASSFRGQGTGSPLHF.

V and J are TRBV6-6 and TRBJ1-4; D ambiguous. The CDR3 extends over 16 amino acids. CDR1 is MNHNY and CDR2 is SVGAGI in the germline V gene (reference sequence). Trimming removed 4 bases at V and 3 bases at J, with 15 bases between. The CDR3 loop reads CASSSALGSANEKLFF. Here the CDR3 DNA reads TGTGCCAGCAGTTCAGCCTTGGGTTCGGCTAATGAAAAACTGTTTTTT.

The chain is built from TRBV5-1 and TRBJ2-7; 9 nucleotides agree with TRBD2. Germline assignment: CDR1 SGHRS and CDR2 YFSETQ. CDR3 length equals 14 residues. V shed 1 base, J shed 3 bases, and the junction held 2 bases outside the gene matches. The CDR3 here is CASSLSLAGYEQYF. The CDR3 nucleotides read TGCGCCAGCAGCTTGTCACTAGCGGGCTACGAGCAGTACTTC.

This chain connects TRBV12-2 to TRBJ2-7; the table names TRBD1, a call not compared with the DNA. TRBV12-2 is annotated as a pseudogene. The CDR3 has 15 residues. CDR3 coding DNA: TGTGCAAGTCGTCCGGGACAGGGGGCGGTGGGCGAGCAGTACGTC. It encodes CASRPGQGAVGEQYV.

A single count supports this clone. The CDR3 nucleotides are TGTGCCAGTAGTTCAGGGTCTGCTATACGTGGCTACACCTTC. Its protein is CASSSGSAIRGYTF. The J gene is TRBJ1-2, the V gene TRBV19, with TRBD1 as a possible D gene (5 bases). The germline gives CDR1 LNHDA, CDR2 SQIVND (reference sequence). V was trimmed by 5 bases and J by 7 bases, leaving 17 bases between them. The CDR3 spans 14 residues.

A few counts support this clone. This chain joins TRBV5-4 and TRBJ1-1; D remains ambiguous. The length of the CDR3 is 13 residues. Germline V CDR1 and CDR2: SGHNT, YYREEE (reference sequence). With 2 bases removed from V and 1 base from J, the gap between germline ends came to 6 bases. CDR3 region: CASSFISNTEAFF. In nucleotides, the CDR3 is TGTGCCAGCAGCTTCATATCGAACACTGAAGCTTTCTTT.

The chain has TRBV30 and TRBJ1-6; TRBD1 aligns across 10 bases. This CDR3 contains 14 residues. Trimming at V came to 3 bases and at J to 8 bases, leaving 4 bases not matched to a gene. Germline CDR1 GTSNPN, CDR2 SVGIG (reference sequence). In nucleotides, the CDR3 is TGTGCCTGGAGCCAAGGGACAGGGGATTCACCCCTCCACTTT. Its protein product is CAWSQGTGDSPLHF.

CDR3 DNA: TGTGCCAGCAGTACCCCGACAGGGAACAATTCACCCCTCCACTTT. It yields the protein CASSTPTGNNSPLHF. The chain is built from TRBV6-5 and TRBJ1-6; 7 bases align to TRBD1. CDR3 length equals 15 residues. Germline loops: CDR1 MNHEY, CDR2 SVGAGI. The trim removed 5 bases at V and 7 bases at J, leaving 8 bases unmatched.

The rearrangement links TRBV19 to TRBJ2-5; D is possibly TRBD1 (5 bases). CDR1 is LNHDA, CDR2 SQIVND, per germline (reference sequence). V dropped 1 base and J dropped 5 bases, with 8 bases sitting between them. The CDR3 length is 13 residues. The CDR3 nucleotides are TGTGCCAGTAGTATAGGGGGCGCGGAGACCCAGTACTTC. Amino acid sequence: CASSIGGAETQYF. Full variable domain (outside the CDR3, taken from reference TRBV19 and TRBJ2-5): DGGITQSPKYLFRKEGQNVTLSCEQNLNHDAMYWYRQDPGQGLRLIYYSQIVNDFQKGDIAEGYSVSREKKESFPLTVTSAQKNPTAFYLCASSIGGAETQYFGPGTRLLVL.

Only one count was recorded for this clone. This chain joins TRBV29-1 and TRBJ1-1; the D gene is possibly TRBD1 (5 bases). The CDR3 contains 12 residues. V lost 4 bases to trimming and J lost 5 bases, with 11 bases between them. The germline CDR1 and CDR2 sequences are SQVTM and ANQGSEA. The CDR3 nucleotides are TGCAGCGTTGGGGGGGGATTGACTGAAGCTTTCTTT. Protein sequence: CSVGGGLTEAFF.

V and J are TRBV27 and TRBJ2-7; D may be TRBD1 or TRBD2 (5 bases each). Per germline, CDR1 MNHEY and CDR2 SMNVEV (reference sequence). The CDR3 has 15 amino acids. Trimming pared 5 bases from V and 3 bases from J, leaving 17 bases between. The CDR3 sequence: CASSPYGASYYEQYF. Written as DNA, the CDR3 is TGTGCCAGCAGTCCCTACGGGGCATCTTACTACGAGCAGTACTTC.

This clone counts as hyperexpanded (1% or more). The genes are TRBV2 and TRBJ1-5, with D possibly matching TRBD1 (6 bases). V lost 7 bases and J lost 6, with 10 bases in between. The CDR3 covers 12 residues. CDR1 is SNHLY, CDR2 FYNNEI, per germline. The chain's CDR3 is CASKGGGQPQHF. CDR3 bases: TGTGCCAGCAAAGGGGGTGGTCAGCCCCAGCATTTT. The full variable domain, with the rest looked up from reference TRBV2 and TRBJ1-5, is EPEVTQTPSHQVTQMGQEVILRCVPISNHLYFYWYRQILGQKVEFLVSFYNNEISEKSEIFDDQFSVERPDGSNFTLKIRSTKLEDSAMYFCASKGGGQPQHFGDGTRLSIL.

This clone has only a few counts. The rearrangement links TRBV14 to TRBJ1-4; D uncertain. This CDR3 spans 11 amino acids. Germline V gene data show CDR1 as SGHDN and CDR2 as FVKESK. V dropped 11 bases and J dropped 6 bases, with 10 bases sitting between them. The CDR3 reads CAGDKDEKLFF. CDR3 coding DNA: TGTGCCGGTGACAAAGATGAAAAACTGTTTTTT.

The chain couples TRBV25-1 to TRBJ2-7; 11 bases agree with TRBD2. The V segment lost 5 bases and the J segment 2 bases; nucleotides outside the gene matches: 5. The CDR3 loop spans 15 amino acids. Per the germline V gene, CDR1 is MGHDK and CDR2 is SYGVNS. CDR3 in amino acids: CASSYLAGGTYEQYF. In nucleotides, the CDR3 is TGTGCCAGCAGTTACCTAGCGGGGGGCACCTACGAGCAGTACTTC.

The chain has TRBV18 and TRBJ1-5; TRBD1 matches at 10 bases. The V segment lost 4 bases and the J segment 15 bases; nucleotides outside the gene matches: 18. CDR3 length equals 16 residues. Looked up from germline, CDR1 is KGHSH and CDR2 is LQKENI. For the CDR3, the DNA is TGTGCCAGCTCACTTAAGTCGTCCCGGGACAGGGGTAATGCGCATTTT. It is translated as CASSLKSSRDRGNAHF.